This record covers a single T cell receptor (beta chain). Its antigen is still unknown. This specimen belongs to a study of T-cell memory formation after mild COVID-19. Whole-study findings and limits: Memory cells collected pre-infection included some clones that later responded, suggesting cross-reactive memory joined.

MiXCR was run by TCRdb on the 5' RACE reads, yielding one entry per CDR3 protein. The top ten clones hold approximately 5.5% of a sample with fewer than 150,000 distinct CDR3 sequences, about 18% of them seen once. This clonotype was obtained from a man aged 18 to 35 who had mild COVID-19 (a few samples of this study predate the infection). Cell type and time point are not known. Sequenced sample: PBMCs or a T cell subset sorted from them (not recorded which).

CDR3 region: CASSRLGRTDTQYF. CDR3 sequence (DNA): TGCGCCAGCAGCCGACTCGGGAGGACAGATACGCAGTATTTT. The chain links TRBV4-3 to TRBJ2-3; TRBD2 matches at 7 bases. V lost 4 bases, J lost 3 bases, and 4 bases stayed unmatched. Germline loops: CDR1 LGHNA, CDR2 YSLEER. The CDR3 runs 14 residues.